These T cell receptor beta chains were read from a single sample in a study of blood T cell repertoires in COVID-19. Sequencing used immunoSEQ multiplex PCR; TCRdb keeps in-frame clones, though not all of them. The profile shows about 210,000 clones, 80% to 90% of them singletons. The sample taken for sequencing was peripheral blood. These receptor sequences come from a woman aged 50 to 60 with active or convalescent COVID-19. Each CDR3 is given with its conserved first and last residue. Fields, in order: CDR3 DNA, CDR3 protein, D gene, V gene, clone size, J gene. D genes are given only for firm matches. Size is stated for part of the rows, as once, few or many counts, or as a class when the clone is expanded.

TGTGCCAGCAGAAAGGGACAAACGAGCTATGGCTACACCTTC,CASRKGQTSYGYTF,.,TRBV6-5,.,TRBJ1-2
TGTGCCAGCAGCAAGACAGGGTTGGAAGCTTTCTTT,CASSKTGLEAFF,TRBD1,TRBV7-6,.,TRBJ1-1
TGTGCCAGCAGCTTAATCAGCGGTGGTGAGCAGTTCTTC,CASSLISGGEQFF,.,TRBV7-9,.,TRBJ2-1
TGTGCCATCAGAGCCGGGACTAGCGGAGAGACCCAGTACTTC,CAIRAGTSGETQYF,TRBD2,TRBV10-3,.,TRBJ2-5
TGTGCCAGCAGTTACGTAGCGGGAGACGAGCAGTACTTC,CASSYVAGDEQYF,TRBD2,TRBV6-5,.,TRBJ2-7
TGTGTCAGGTCCGACAGGGCGGGTGCAACTAATGAAAAACTGTTTTTT,CVRSDRAGATNEKLFF,.,TRBV7-5,once,TRBJ1-4
TGTGCCAGCACAGAGCGGGAGGGCTCCTACGAGCAGTACTTC,CASTEREGSYEQYF,TRBD2,TRBV6-5,.,TRBJ2-7
TGCAGCGCATTGACAGGAGTAGAGACCCAGTACTTC,CSALTGVETQYF,.,TRBV29-1,.,TRBJ2-5
TGTGCCAGCAGCCAGCTCGGATGGGCTGTGGGCGAGCAGTACTTC,CASSQLGWAVGEQYF,.,TRBV14,.,TRBJ2-7
TGTGCCAGCAGTGACTTGACAGGGGGCGAAGGATTTAGGGGCTACACCTTC,CASSDLTGGEGFRGYTF,TRBD1,TRBV6-1,.,TRBJ1-2
TGTGCCAGCAGTTTGGGACGCGGGGGACTGGGGGGAGGTACGCAGTATTTT,CASSLGRGGLGGGTQYF,TRBD2,TRBV27,once,TRBJ2-3
TGTGCCTGGAGTGTCGGCGGAAACTCCTACAATGAGCAGTTCTTC,CAWSVGGNSYNEQFF,.,TRBV30,.,TRBJ2-1
TGTGCCAGCAGCTTGGCCCGGGGTAGCGGGCGTACGAATGAGCAGTTCTTC,CASSLARGSGRTNEQFF,TRBD2,TRBV5-4,.,TRBJ2-1
TGTGCCAGCAGTTTCTCCGGGACAGCGAACACCGGGGAGCTGTTTTTT,CASSFSGTANTGELFF,TRBD1,TRBV28,.,TRBJ2-2
TGCGCCAGCAGCTCGCAGGGGCGAGGCACAGATACGCAGTATTTT,CASSSQGRGTDTQYF,.,TRBV5-1,once,TRBJ2-3
TGTGCCTGGAGTCGTGCGCTAGCGGACAATGAGCAGTTCTTC,CAWSRALADNEQFF,TRBD2,TRBV30,.,TRBJ2-1
TGTGCCAGCAGTCCAACAGGGGACAATCAGCCCCAGCATTTT,CASSPTGDNQPQHF,TRBD1,TRBV6-5,.,TRBJ1-5
TGTGCCTGGAGTGAGGTGAGGGCACCCCTCCACTTT,CAWSEVRAPLHF,.,TRBV30,.,TRBJ1-6
TGTGCCAGCAGAATACAGGGGGCCAAAGAGACCCAGTACTTC,CASRIQGAKETQYF,TRBD1,TRBV3-1/TRBV3-2,few,TRBJ2-5
TGTGCCAGCAGCTTGTGGGCAGGGCTGGGCAATCAGCCCCAGCATTTT,CASSLWAGLGNQPQHF,.,TRBV5-6,.,TRBJ1-5
TGTGCCAGCAGATCGACAGAGAATAGCAATCAGCCCCAGCATTTT,CASRSTENSNQPQHF,.,TRBV6-6,.,TRBJ1-5
TGTGCCAGCAGCCACCAGCGGGAGGGAGAGACCCAGTACTTC,CASSHQREGETQYF,TRBD2,TRBV13,.,TRBJ2-5
TGTGCCAGCAGCTTTGGGACAGGGAGCTATGGCTACACCTTC,CASSFGTGSYGYTF,TRBD1,TRBV7-8,.,TRBJ1-2
TGTGCCAGCAGTCCCCGACAGGATCAGCCCCAGCATTTT,CASSPRQDQPQHF,.,TRBV12-3/TRBV12-4,.,TRBJ1-5
TGTGCCAGCAGTAACAGGGGGAACACTGAAGCTTTCTTT,CASSNRGNTEAFF,TRBD1,TRBV6-2/TRBV6-3,.,TRBJ1-1
TGCAGCGTGGCCCAGGGGCAGACCGCAGATACGCAGTATTTT,CSVAQGQTADTQYF,.,TRBV29-1,.,TRBJ2-3
TGCGCCAGCAGCTTGGCCGTTGGGGGAGGTGAGCAGTTCTTC,CASSLAVGGGEQFF,.,TRBV5-1,.,TRBJ2-1
TGTGCCAGTAGTATTAGGTCCGGGACAGGGCTTTATGGCTACACCTTC,CASSIRSGTGLYGYTF,TRBD1,TRBV19,.,TRBJ1-2
TGTGCCAGTAGGCTAGCGGGCAGCTCCTACGAGCAGTACTTC,CASRLAGSSYEQYF,TRBD2,TRBV19,.,TRBJ2-7
TGTGCCAGCAGTGCGGGGAGCGGCCCCTCAGATACGCAGTATTTT,CASSAGSGPSDTQYF,.,TRBV6-4,few,TRBJ2-3
TGCAGCGTCGCCTCTCCAGCGAGAGATACGCAGTATTTT,CSVASPARDTQYF,.,TRBV29-1,.,TRBJ2-3
TGTGCCAGCAGTTACTCGAACAGGGGATACAATGAGCAGTTCTTC,CASSYSNRGYNEQFF,TRBD1,TRBV6-6,.,TRBJ2-1
TGTGCCAGTAGTGGACAGGCTGAAGCTTTCTTT,CASSGQAEAFF,TRBD1,TRBV19,.,TRBJ1-1
TGTGCCAGCAGTCCAAACAGGGGCGAACTAGCCAAAAACATTCAGTACTTC,CASSPNRGELAKNIQYF,TRBD1,TRBV6-2/TRBV6-3,once,TRBJ2-4
TGCGCCAGCAGCTTGGAGCGAGCGGGGGGCTTACTGCCGAGGTCCTATGGCTACACCTTC,CASSLERAGGLLPRSYGYTF,.,TRBV5-1,.,TRBJ1-2
TGTGCCAGCAGCCAACTGGGAACAGGCCCCGGTTGCTTC,CASSQLGTGPGCF,.,TRBV3-1/TRBV3-2,.,TRBJ1-2
TGTGCCATCAGTGAGTCGGGGGACAGGGACTACAATGAGCAGTTCTTC,CAISESGDRDYNEQFF,TRBD1,TRBV10-3,.,TRBJ2-1
TGCGCCAGCAGCCAAGGGACAGGGAGGACGAACACTGAAGCTTTCTTT,CASSQGTGRTNTEAFF,TRBD1,TRBV4-1,few,TRBJ1-1
TGCGCCAGCAGCTTACTAAGACAGGGCTCTGGAAACACCATATATTTT,CASSLLRQGSGNTIYF,TRBD1,TRBV5-1,.,TRBJ1-3